What follows are 29 T cell receptor beta chains derived from one specimen sequenced in a study of T cell changes during pregnancy in multiple sclerosis (dated by TCRdb to the late 2010s). Library generation was performed with the immunoSEQ multiplex PCR assay. Entries here come from immuneACCESS through TCRdb and include only in-frame sequences with V and J called. Some clones fail to appear in such tables; in the studies checked, an unresolved V gene covers under half of the shortfall, and the cause of the remainder is unknown. Counted in this sample were approximately 89,000 clones; roughly 93% of them appeared once. Approximately 0.84% of the sample is taken by the ten largest. The sequencing here drew on peripheral blood, taken in the third trimester of pregnancy. The source of these receptors is a female donor with multiple sclerosis, enrolled in a pregnancy study.

V and J are TRBV7-2 and TRBJ2-7; D possibly corresponds to TRBD2 (5 bases). The CDR3 extends over 15 amino acids. CDR1 SGHTA and CDR2 FQGNSA come from the germline V gene. Trimming pared 2 bases from V and 3 bases from J, leaving 14 bases between. CDR3 bases: TGTGCCAGCAGCTTACTGTCGGGGTTAGACTACGAGCAGTACTTC. Translation gives CASSLLSGLDYEQYF. Looking up the rest from reference TRBV7-2 and TRBJ2-7 gives the full variable domain: GAGVSQSPSNKVTEKGKDVELRCDPISGHTALYWYRQSLGQGLEFLIYFQGNSAPDKSGLPSDRFSAERTGGSVSTLTIQRTQQEDSAVYLCASSLLSGLDYEQYFGPGTRLTVT.

The chain recombines TRBV6-5 with TRBJ1-5, with D possibly TRBD1 on 6 matching bases. CDR3 length: 15 amino acids. Trimming pared 5 bases from V and 1 base from J, leaving 12 bases between. Germline lookup yields CDR1 MNHEY and CDR2 SVGAGI. The CDR3 protein is CASSADRKSNQPQHF. In nucleotides, the CDR3 is TGTGCCAGCAGTGCCGACAGGAAAAGCAATCAGCCCCAGCATTTT.

The chain carries TRBV12-5 and TRBJ2-2; D is unclear. Between the trimmed V and J ends, which lost 0 bases and 6 bases, there was a span of 14 bases. The CDR3 consists of 16 residues. Germline CDR1 reads LGHNT; CDR2 reads FRNRAP. The CDR3 loop reads CASGLVLLGLAGELFF. For the CDR3, the DNA is TGTGCTAGTGGTTTGGTACTTTTAGGCCTAGCCGGGGAGCTGTTTTTT. Full variable domain (missing parts from reference TRBV12-5 and TRBJ2-2): DARVTQTPRHKVTEMGQEVTMRCQPILGHNTVFWYRQTMMQGLELLAYFRNRAPLDDSGMPKDRFSAEMPDATLATLKIQPSEPRDSAVYFCASGLVLLGLAGELFFGEGSRLTVL.

This chain uses TRBV27 with TRBJ2-1; D perhaps matches TRBD2 (5 bases). From germline, CDR1 is MNHEY and CDR2 SMNVEV (reference sequence). There are 13 residues in the CDR3. The germline V and J ends were trimmed by 6 bases and 4 bases, with 10 bases remaining between them. The DNA for the CDR3 is TGTGCCAGCAGGTCTCTAGCTTACAATGAGCAGTTCTTC. This sequence encodes CASRSLAYNEQFF.

The chain joins TRBV19 to TRBJ2-3; 7 positions match TRBD1. The CDR3 is 15 residues long. Unmatched junction bases numbered 7, after V lost 5 bases and J lost 2 bases. The germline V gene encodes CDR1 LNHDA and CDR2 SQIVND (reference sequence). CDR3 sequence: CASSATGVLTDTQYF. In DNA form, the CDR3 reads TGTGCCAGTAGTGCTACAGGGGTCCTCACAGATACGCAGTATTTT.

V is TRBV5-1 and J is TRBJ2-1; 7 bases fit TRBD2. This CDR3 spans 15 amino acids. V shed 5 bases, J shed 7 bases, and the junction held 12 bases outside the gene matches. Germline assignment: CDR1 SGHRS and CDR2 YFSETQ. The CDR3 DNA reads as TGCGCCAGCAGACACAGCGGGAAATCGGGAAATGAGCAGTTCTTC. Translated, it gives CASRHSGKSGNEQFF.

The genes are TRBV6-1 and TRBJ2-5; 7 nucleotides align to TRBD2. The germline gives CDR1 MNHNS, CDR2 SASEGT. This CDR3 has 14 amino acids. V shed 6 bases and J 5 bases; nucleotides not matched to a gene: 9. CDR3 bases: TGTGCCAGCAGGTTGCAAGCGGGGACGGAGACCCAGTACTTC. It specifies CASRLQAGTETQYF.

The V and J genes are TRBV19 and TRBJ2-3, with 8 bases aligning to TRBD1. The length of the CDR3 is 14 residues. After removal of 3 bases from V and 7 bases from J, the junction contained 6 bases not matched to a gene. Germline values: CDR1 LNHDA, CDR2 SQIVND (reference sequence). CDR3 in amino acids: CASSMDRASHTQYF. The CDR3 nucleotides are TGTGCCAGTAGTATGGACAGGGCGTCTCATACGCAGTATTTT. Supplemented by reference TRBV19 and TRBJ2-3, the full variable domain reads DGGITQSPKYLFRKEGQNVTLSCEQNLNHDAMYWYRQDPGQGLRLIYYSQIVNDFQKGDIAEGYSVSREKKESFPLTVTSAQKNPTAFYLCASSMDRASHTQYFGPGTRLTVL.

The CDR3 sequence: CASIESRAQYF. DNA for the CDR3: TGTGCCAGCATAGAGAGCCGCGCGCAGTATTTT. The chain employs TRBV2 and TRBJ2-3; D unclear. V was pared by 7 bases and J by 10 bases, with 12 bases between. This CDR3 has 11 residues. The germline V gene has CDR1 SNHLY and CDR2 FYNNEI.

V and J are TRBV5-1 and TRBJ2-2, with D maybe TRBD1 (6 bases). The CDR3 runs 15 residues. The germline V and J ends were trimmed by 1 base and 3 bases, with 10 bases remaining between them. Germline CDR1 is SGHRS and CDR2 is YFSETQ. Written as DNA, the CDR3 is TGCGCCAGCAGCTTGCAGGGGATGGACACCGGGGAGCTGTTTTTT. It specifies CASSLQGMDTGELFF.

The chain has TRBV6-1 and TRBJ2-6; maybe TRBD2 (5 bases). This CDR3 has 15 residues. Looked up from germline, CDR1 is MNHNS and CDR2 is SASEGT. Trimming took off 7 bases at V and 0 bases at J, with 10 bases between the two ends. This CDR3 is CASNPRGSGANVLTF. CDR3 in DNA: TGTGCCAGCAACCCCCGGGGCTCTGGGGCCAACGTCCTGACTTTC.

The genes are TRBV18 and TRBJ2-3, with D possibly TRBD2 on 5 matching bases. CDR3 length equals 15 residues. V was clipped by 4 bases and J by 2 bases, with 13 bases between them. Germline CDR1 and CDR2: KGHSH and LQKENI. The CDR3 DNA is TGTGCCAGCTCACTCGGACCCGGGGACACAGATACGCAGTATTTT. Translation: CASSLGPGDTDTQYF.

There are a few counts of this clone. V and J are TRBV30 and TRBJ1-1, with D perhaps matching TRBD1 (5 bases). This CDR3 comprises 12 residues. The V gene's germline CDR1 is GTSNPN and CDR2 SVGIG (reference sequence). V lost 4 bases, J lost 7 bases, and 13 bases lay in between. CDR3 sequence (DNA): TGTGCCTGGATTATTGGGGCTTTTGAAGCTTTCTTT. Translating gives CAWIIGAFEAFF.

The V and J genes are TRBV7-2 and TRBJ2-1; D is perhaps TRBD2 (6 bases). The CDR3 runs 15 residues. Trimming left V 3 bases short and J 7 bases short, with 16 bases between. Germline V gene sequence: CDR1 SGHTA, CDR2 FQGNSA. CDR3 nucleotides: TGTGCCAGCAGCTTTGGGGACTTTGTGGGGAATGAGCAGTTCTTC. It codes for CASSFGDFVGNEQFF. Drawing the rest from reference TRBV7-2 and TRBJ2-1, the complete variable domain is GAGVSQSPSNKVTEKGKDVELRCDPISGHTALYWYRQSLGQGLEFLIYFQGNSAPDKSGLPSDRFSAERTGGSVSTLTIQRTQQEDSAVYLCASSFGDFVGNEQFFGPGTRLTVL.

In its sample, this clone was seen once. This chain joins TRBV25-1 and TRBJ1-4; 8 positions match TRBD1. This CDR3 region has 15 residues. V gave up 5 bases and J gave up 8 bases; unmatched junction bases: 10. The V gene's germline CDR1 is MGHDK and CDR2 SYGVNS. CDR3 loop: CASSTPGTGDEKLFF. The CDR3 coding sequence is TGTGCCAGCAGTACCCCCGGGACAGGAGACGAAAAACTGTTTTTT.

The chain employs TRBV29-1 and TRBJ2-2, with 9 bases aligning to TRBD1. The CDR3 contains 15 residues. In germline, CDR1 is SQVTM, CDR2 ANQGSEA. The V and J ends lost 4 bases and 7 bases, in that order; junction bases with no gene match: 10. The DNA for the CDR3 is TGCAGCGTTGTGTTGGGACAGGGTGGTGGCGGGGAGCTGTTTTTT. Translating it yields CSVVLGQGGGGELFF.

The rearrangement uses TRBV19 and TRBJ2-7; TRBD2 might be the D (6 bases). Germline-derived CDR1 and CDR2 are LNHDA and SQIVND (reference sequence). The CDR3 runs to 12 residues. V lost 7 bases and J lost 2, with 9 bases in between. CDR3 protein: CASNAGTYEQYF. The CDR3 DNA is TGTGCCAGTAACGCGGGGACCTACGAGCAGTACTTC.

This clone was seen only once. This chain links TRBV6-1 with TRBJ2-7, with D maybe TRBD1 (6 bases). The CDR3 sequence is 14 residues long. CDR1 and CDR2 (germline): MNHNS, SASEGT. V was shortened by 8 bases and J by 6 bases, with 20 bases between the two germline ends. CDR3 protein: CASRWPGDPSEQYF. CDR3 DNA: TGTGCCAGCCGATGGCCAGGGGACCCTTCCGAGCAGTACTTC.

For this clone: The DNA is left out, because the CDR3 cannot be placed on it with certainty; the CDR3 is given as TCRdb lists it. The chain recombines TRBV5-8 with TRBJ2-7; the table's D call, TRBD2, has no DNA check behind it. Ends included, the CDR3 has 14 residues. CDR1 and CDR2 (germline): SGHTS, YDEGEE. The CDR3 spells CASSFLWREGEQYF.

V usage is TRBV28 and J usage is TRBJ2-1, with D unresolved. V was clipped by 5 bases and J by 1 base, with 6 bases between them. The CDR3 runs 13 residues. CDR1 is MDHEN and CDR2 is SYDVKM in the germline V gene. The CDR3 protein is CASSPASYNEQFF. The CDR3 bases are TGTGCCAGCAGTCCAGCGTCCTACAATGAGCAGTTCTTC.

This clone showed up just once. The chain couples TRBV5-1 to TRBJ1-1; 9 nucleotides align to TRBD1. The V gene's germline CDR1 is SGHRS and CDR2 YFSETQ. The CDR3 is made up of 14 amino acids. Trimming cost V 3 bases and J 4 bases; bases outside gene matches: 4. DNA for the CDR3: TGCGCCAGCAGCTCACCGGGACAGGGCACTGAAGCTTTCTTT. This gives the protein CASSSPGQGTEAFF. The variable domain in full, completed from reference TRBV5-1 and TRBJ1-1, reads KAGVTQTPRYLIKTRGQQVTLSCSPISGHRSVSWYQQTPGQGLQFLFEYFSETQRNKGNFPGRFSGRQFSNSRSEMNVSTLELGDSALYLCASSSPGQGTEAFFGQGTRLTVV.

This chain connects TRBV4-1 to TRBJ2-1; TRBD2 might be the D (5 bases). Trimming removed 2 bases from V and 10 bases from J, with 9 bases in between. There are 12 residues in the CDR3. Germline-derived CDR1 and CDR2 are MGHRA and YSYEKL. The CDR3 coding sequence is TGCGCCAGCAGCCAAAATGGGAGAGAGCAGTTCTTC. It encodes CASSQNGREQFF.

The chain couples TRBV6-6 to TRBJ2-5; TRBD2 is a possible D gene (6 bases). Trimming left V 2 bases short and J 5 bases short, with 9 bases between. The CDR3 runs 13 residues. Germline V lookup: CDR1 MNHNY, CDR2 SVGAGI (reference sequence). CDR3 DNA: TGTGCCAGCAGTTACATGGAGGGGGAGACCCAGTACTTC. Its protein is CASSYMEGETQYF.

The rearrangement links TRBV5-4 to TRBJ2-5, with 11 bases identical to TRBD1. With 1 base clipped from V and 5 bases from J, the junction kept 7 bases outside the gene matches. The CDR3 has 16 amino acids. Germline CDR1 is SGHNT and CDR2 is YYREEE (reference sequence). CDR3 sequence reads: CASSLRIGTGGETQYF. CDR3 DNA: TGTGCCAGCAGCTTGCGCATTGGGACAGGGGGTGAGACCCAGTACTTC.

V usage is TRBV30 and J usage is TRBJ1-2; the D is unclear. Germline-derived CDR1 and CDR2 are GTSNPN and SVGIG (reference sequence). V was trimmed by 6 bases and J by 8 bases, leaving 16 bases between them. CDR3 length equals 12 residues. CDR3: CACLIQVDGYTF. In nucleotides, the CDR3 is TGTGCCTGTCTCATCCAGGTCGACGGCTACACCTTC.

The rearrangement uses TRBV4-3 and TRBJ2-2; D remains unclear. The CDR3 runs 12 residues. V dropped 5 bases and J dropped 3 bases, with 4 bases sitting between them. Germline CDR1 LGHNA, CDR2 YSLEER. CDR3 in DNA: TGCGCCAGCAGCATCGACACCGGGGAGCTGTTTTTT. It encodes CASSIDTGELFF.

The chain is built from TRBV18 and TRBJ2-6; TRBD1 matches 7 bases. CDR3 length: 15 residues. V gave up 5 bases and J gave up 8 bases; unmatched junction bases: 9. From germline, CDR1 is KGHSH and CDR2 LQKENI. Here the CDR3 DNA reads TGTGCCAGCTCATACGAGACAGGGTGGTCCAACGTCCTGACTTTC. It yields the protein CASSYETGWSNVLTF.

The chain carries TRBV27 and TRBJ2-3; 10 bases align to TRBD1. The CDR3 consists of 15 residues. From germline, CDR1 is MNHEY and CDR2 SMNVEV (reference sequence). V shed 6 bases and J 5 bases; nucleotides not matched to a gene: 8. CDR3: CASRPLTGGVDTQYF. As DNA, the CDR3 is TGTGCCAGCAGGCCATTGACAGGGGGCGTAGATACGCAGTATTTT.

The chain combines TRBV5-1 with TRBJ2-7, with D possibly TRBD2 on 7 matching bases. Trimming cost V 5 bases and J 2 bases, with 17 bases left between them. This CDR3 region has 15 residues. Germline CDR1 reads SGHRS; CDR2 reads YFSETQ. As DNA, the CDR3 is TGCGCCAGCAGGTCCCAGGCGGGGGCGACCTACGAGCAGTACTTC. Its translation is CASRSQAGATYEQYF.